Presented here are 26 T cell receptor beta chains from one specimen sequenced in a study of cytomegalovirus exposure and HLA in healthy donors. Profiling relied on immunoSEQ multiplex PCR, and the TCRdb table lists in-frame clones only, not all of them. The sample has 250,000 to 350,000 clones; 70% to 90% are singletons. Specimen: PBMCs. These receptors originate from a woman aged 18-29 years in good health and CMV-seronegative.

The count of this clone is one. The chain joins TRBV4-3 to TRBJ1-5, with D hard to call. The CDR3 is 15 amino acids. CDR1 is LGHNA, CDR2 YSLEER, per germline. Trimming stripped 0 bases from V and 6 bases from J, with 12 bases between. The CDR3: CASSQDGIIGQPQHF. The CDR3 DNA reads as TGCGCCAGCAGCCAAGATGGTATCATCGGTCAGCCCCAGCATTTT.

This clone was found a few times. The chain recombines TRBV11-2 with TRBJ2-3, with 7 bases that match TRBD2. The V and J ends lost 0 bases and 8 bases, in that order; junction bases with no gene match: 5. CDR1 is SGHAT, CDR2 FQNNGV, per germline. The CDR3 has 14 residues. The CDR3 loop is CASSLERASGTQYF. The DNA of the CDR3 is TGTGCCAGCAGCTTAGAGAGGGCTAGCGGTACGCAGTATTTT.

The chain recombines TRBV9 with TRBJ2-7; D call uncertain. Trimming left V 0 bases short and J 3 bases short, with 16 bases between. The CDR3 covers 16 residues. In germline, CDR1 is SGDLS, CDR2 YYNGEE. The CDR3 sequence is CASSVASGRVVYEQYF. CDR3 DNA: TGTGCCAGCAGCGTAGCTAGTGGCCGGGTCGTCTACGAGCAGTACTTC.

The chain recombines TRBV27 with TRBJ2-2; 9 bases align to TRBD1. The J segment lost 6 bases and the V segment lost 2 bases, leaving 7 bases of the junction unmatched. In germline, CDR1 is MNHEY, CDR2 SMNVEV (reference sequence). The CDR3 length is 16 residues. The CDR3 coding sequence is TGTGCCAGCAGTTTACTGGGACAGGGCTTAGCCGGGGAGCTGTTTTTT. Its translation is CASSLLGQGLAGELFF.

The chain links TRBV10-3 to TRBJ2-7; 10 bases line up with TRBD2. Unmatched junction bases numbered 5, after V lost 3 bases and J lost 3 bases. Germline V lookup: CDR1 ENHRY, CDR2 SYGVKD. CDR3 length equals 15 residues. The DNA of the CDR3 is TGTGCCATCAGTGATTCCCTAGCGGGAGACTACGAGCAGTACTTC. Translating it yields CAISDSLAGDYEQYF.

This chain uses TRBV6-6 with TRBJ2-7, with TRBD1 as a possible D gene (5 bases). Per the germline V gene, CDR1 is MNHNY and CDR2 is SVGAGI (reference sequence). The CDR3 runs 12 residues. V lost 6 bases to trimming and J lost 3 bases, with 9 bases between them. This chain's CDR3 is CASSITGYEQYF. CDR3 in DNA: TGTGCCAGCAGCATTACAGGCTACGAGCAGTACTTC.

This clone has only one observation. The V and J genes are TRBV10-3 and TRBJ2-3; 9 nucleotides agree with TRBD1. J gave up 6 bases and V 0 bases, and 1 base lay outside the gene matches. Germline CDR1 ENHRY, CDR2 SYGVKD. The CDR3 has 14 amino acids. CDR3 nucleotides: TGTGCCATCAGTGAGTCACAGGGGGCGGATACGCAGTATTTT. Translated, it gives CAISESQGADTQYF.

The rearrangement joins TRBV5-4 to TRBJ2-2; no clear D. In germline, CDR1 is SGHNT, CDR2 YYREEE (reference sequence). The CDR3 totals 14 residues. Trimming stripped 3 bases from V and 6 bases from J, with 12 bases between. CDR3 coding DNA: TGTGCCAGCAGCTCCCTCTCACGAGCCGGGGAGCTGTTTTTT. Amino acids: CASSSLSRAGELFF.

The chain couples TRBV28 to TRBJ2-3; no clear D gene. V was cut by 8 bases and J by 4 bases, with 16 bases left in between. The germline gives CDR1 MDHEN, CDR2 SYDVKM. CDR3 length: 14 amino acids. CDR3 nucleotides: TGTGCCAGCGGATTCCCGGGTGTCGCAGATACGCAGTATTTT. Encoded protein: CASGFPGVADTQYF.

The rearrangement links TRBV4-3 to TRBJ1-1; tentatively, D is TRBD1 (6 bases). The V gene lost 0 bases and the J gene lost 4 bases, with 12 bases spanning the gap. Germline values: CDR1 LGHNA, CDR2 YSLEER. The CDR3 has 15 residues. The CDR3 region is CASSQDSGGLTEAFF. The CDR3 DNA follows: TGCGCCAGCAGCCAAGATTCGGGGGGGCTCACTGAAGCTTTCTTT.

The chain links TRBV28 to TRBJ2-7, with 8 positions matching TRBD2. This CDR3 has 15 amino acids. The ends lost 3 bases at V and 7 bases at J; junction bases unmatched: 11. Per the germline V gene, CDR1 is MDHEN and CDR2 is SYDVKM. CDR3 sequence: CASSFLAGGAREQYF. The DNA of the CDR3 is TGTGCCAGCAGTTTTTTGGCGGGGGGCGCTCGGGAGCAGTACTTC. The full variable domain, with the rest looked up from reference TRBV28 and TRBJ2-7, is DVKVTQSSRYLVKRTGEKVFLECVQDMDHENMFWYRQDPGLGLRLIYFSYDVKMKEKGDIPEGYSVSREKKERFSLILESASTNQTSMYLCASSFLAGGAREQYFGPGTRLTVT.

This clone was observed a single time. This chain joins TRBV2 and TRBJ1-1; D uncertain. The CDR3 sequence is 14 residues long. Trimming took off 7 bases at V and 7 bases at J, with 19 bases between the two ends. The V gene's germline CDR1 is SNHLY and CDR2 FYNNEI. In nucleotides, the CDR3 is TGTGCCAGCAATGAGAGGGAAGTGACTGATGAAGCTTTCTTT. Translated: CASNEREVTDEAFF.

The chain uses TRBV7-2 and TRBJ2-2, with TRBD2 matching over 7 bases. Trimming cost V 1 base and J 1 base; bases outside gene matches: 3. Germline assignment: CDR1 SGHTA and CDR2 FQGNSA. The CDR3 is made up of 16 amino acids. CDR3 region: CASSLGLAVNTGELFF. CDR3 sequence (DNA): TGTGCCAGCAGCTTAGGGCTAGCGGTGAACACCGGGGAGCTGTTTTTT.

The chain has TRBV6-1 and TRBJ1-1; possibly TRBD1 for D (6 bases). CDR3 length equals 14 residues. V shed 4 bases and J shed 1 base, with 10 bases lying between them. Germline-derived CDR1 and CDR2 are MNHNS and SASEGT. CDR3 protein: CASSARTANTEAFF. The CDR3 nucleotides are TGTGCCAGCAGTGCCCGGACAGCGAACACTGAAGCTTTCTTT.

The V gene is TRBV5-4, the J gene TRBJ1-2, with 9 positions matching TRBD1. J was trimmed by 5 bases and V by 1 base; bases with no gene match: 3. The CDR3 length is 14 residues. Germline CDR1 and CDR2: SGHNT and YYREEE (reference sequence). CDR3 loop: CASSLTGGGYGYTF. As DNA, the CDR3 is TGTGCCAGCAGCTTGACAGGGGGCGGATATGGCTACACCTTC.

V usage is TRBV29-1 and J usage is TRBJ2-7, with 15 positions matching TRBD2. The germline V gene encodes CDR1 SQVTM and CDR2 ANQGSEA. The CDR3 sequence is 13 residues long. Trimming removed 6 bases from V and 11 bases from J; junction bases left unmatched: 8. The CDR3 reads CSVGTSGRPVEYF. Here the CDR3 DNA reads TGCAGCGTCGGGACTAGCGGGAGGCCCGTGGAGTACTTC.

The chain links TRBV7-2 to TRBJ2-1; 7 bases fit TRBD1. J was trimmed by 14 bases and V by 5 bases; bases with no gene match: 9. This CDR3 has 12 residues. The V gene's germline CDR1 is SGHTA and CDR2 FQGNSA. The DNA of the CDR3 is TGTGCCAGCAGCCGTAGTGGGGACAGCAAGTTCTTC. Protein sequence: CASSRSGDSKFF.

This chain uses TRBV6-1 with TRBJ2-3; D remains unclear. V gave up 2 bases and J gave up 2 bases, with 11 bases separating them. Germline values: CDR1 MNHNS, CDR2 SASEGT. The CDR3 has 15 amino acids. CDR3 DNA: TGTGCCAGCAGTGAATCGGGTCTGGCCACAGATACGCAGTATTTT. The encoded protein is CASSESGLATDTQYF.

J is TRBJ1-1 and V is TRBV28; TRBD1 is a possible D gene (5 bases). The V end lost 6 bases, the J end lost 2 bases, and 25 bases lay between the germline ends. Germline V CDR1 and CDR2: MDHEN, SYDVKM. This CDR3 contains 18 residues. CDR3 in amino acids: CASRRSDTYYGANTEAFF. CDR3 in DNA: TGTGCCAGCAGACGAAGCGACACATACTATGGGGCCAACACTGAAGCTTTCTTT.

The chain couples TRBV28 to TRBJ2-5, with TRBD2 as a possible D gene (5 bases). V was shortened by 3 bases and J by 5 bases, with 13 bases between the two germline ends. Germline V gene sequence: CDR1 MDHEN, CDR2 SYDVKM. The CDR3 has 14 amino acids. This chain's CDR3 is CASSLWASPETQYF. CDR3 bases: TGTGCCAGCAGTTTGTGGGCTAGCCCGGAGACCCAGTACTTC.

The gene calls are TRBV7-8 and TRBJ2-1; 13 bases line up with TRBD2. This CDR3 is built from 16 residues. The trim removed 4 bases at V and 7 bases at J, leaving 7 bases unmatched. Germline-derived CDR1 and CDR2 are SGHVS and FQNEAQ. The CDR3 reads CASSSRTSGRLNEQFF. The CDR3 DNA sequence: TGTGCCAGCAGCTCGAGGACTAGCGGGAGACTGAATGAGCAGTTCTTC.

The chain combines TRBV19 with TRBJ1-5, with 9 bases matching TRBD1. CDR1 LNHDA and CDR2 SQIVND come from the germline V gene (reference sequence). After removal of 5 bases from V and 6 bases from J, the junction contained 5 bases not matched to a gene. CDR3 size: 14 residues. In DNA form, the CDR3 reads TGTGCCAGTAGTGTACAGGGGGCGAGTCAGCCCCAGCATTTT. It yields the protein CASSVQGASQPQHF.

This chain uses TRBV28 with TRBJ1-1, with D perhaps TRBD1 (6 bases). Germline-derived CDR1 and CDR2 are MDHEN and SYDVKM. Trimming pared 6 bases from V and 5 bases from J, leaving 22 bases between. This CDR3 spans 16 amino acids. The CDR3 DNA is TGTGCCAGCAGCCTGACAGGACTCTACGTAGGGACTGAAGCTTTCTTT. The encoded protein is CASSLTGLYVGTEAFF.

CDR3 region: CASSIYRAEGTEAFF. The CDR3 bases are TGTGCCAGCAGTATATACAGGGCAGAAGGCACTGAAGCTTTCTTT. The chain employs TRBV27 and TRBJ1-1; D may be TRBD1 (6 bases). Germline V gene lookup returns CDR1 MNHEY and CDR2 SMNVEV (reference sequence). This CDR3 spans 15 amino acids. V was pared by 5 bases and J by 4 bases, with 17 bases between.

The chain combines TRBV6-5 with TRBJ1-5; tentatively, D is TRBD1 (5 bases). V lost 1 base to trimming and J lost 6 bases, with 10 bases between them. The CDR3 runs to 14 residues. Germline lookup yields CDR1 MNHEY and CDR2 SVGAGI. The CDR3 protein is CASSYFSGGQPQHF. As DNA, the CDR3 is TGTGCCAGCAGTTACTTCTCCGGGGGTCAGCCCCAGCATTTT.

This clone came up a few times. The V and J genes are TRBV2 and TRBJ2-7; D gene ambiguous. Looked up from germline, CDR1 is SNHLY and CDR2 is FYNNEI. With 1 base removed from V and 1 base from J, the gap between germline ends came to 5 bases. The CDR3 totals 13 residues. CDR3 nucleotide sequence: TGTGCCAGCAGTGAAGAGCGTTCCTACGAGCAGTACTTC. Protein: CASSEERSYEQYF.